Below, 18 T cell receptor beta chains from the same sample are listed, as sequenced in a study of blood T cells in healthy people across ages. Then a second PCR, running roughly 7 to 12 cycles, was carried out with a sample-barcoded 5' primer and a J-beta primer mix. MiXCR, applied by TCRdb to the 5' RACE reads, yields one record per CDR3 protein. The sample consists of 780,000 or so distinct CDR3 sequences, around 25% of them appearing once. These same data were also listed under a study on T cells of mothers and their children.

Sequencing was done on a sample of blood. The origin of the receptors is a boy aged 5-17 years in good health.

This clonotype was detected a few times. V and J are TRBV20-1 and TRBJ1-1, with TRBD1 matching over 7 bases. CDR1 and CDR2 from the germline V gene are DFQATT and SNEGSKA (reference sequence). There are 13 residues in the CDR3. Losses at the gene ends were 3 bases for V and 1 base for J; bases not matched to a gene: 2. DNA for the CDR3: TGCAGTGCTAGCCGGGACAGGAACACTGAAGCTTTCTTT. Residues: CSASRDRNTEAFF.

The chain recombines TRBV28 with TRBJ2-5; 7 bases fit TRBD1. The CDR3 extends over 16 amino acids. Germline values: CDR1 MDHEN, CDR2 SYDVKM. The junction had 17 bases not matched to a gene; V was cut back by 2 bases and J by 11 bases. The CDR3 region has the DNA TGTGCCAGCAGTTTACCTTCGGACAGGTGGCCTAGAGAGCAGTACTTC. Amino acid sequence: CASSLPSDRWPREQYF.

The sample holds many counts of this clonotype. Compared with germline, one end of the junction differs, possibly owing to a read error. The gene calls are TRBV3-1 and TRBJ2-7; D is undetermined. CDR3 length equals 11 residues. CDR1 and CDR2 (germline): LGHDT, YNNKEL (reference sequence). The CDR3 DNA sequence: TGCGCCAGCAGCCAAGTGTACGAGCAGTACTTC. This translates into CASSQVYEQYF.

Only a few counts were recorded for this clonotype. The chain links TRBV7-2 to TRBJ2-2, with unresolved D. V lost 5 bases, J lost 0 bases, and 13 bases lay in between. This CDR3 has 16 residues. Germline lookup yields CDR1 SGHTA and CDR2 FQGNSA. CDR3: CASSLYVSANTGELFF. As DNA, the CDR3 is TGTGCCAGCAGCCTGTATGTATCCGCGAACACCGGGGAGCTGTTTTTT.

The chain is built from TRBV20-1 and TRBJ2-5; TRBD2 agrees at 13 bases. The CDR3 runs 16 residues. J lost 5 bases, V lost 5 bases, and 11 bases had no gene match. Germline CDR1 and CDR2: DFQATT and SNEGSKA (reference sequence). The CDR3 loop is CSADPRTSGSTETQYF. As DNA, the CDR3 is TGCAGTGCTGACCCTCGGACTAGCGGGAGTACGGAGACCCAGTACTTC.

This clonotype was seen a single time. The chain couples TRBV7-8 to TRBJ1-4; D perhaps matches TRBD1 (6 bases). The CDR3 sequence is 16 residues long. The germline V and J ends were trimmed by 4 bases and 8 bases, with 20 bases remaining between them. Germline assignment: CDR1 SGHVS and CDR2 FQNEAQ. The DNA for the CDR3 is TGTGCCAGCAGCTCCCGAACGACAGGCAGACAGGAAAAACTGTTTTTT. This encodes CASSSRTTGRQEKLFF.

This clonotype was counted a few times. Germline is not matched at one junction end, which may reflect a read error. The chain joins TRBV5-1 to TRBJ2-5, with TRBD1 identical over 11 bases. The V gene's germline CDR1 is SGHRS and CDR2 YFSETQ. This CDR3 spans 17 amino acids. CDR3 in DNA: TGCGCCAGCAGCTTCGGGACAGGGGGGCCGGGCTGGGAGACCCAGCACTTC. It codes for CASSFGTGGPGWETQHF.

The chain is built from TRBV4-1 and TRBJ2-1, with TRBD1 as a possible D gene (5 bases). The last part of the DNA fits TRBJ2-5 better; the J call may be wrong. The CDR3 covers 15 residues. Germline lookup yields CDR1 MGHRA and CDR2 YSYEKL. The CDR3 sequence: CASSQGAREGETQYF. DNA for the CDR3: TGCGCCAGCAGCCAAGGAGCCAGGGAAGGAGAGACCCAGTACTTC.

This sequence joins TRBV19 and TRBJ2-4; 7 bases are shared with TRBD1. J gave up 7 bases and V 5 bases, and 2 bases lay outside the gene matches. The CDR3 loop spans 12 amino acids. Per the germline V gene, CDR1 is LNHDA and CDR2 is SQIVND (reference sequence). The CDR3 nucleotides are TGTGCCAGTAGTTCGGGACAGAACATTCAGTACTTC. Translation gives CASSSGQNIQYF.

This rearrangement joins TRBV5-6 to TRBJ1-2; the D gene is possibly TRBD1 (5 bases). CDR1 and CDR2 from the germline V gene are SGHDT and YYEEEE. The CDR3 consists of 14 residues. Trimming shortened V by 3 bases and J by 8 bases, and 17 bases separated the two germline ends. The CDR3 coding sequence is TGTGCCAGCAGCTACTTGACACCGGGGGTCGGCTACACCTTC. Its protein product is CASSYLTPGVGYTF.

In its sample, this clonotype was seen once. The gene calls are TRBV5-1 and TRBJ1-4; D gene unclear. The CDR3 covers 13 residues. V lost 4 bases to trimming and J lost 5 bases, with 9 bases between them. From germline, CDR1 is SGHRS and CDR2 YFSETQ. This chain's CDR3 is CASSTARNEKLFF. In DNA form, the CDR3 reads TGCGCCAGCAGCACGGCCCGGAATGAAAAACTGTTTTTT. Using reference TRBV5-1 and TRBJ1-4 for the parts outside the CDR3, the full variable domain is KAGVTQTPRYLIKTRGQQVTLSCSPISGHRSVSWYQQTPGQGLQFLFEYFSETQRNKGNFPGRFSGRQFSNSRSEMNVSTLELGDSALYLCASSTARNEKLFFGSGTQLSVL.

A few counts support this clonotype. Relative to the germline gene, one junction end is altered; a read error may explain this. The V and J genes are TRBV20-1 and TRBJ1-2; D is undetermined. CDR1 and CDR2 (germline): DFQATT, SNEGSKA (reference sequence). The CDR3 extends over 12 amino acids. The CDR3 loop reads CSARDDSYSYTF. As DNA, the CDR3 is TGCAGTGCTAGAGACGATTCCTATAGCTACACCTTC.

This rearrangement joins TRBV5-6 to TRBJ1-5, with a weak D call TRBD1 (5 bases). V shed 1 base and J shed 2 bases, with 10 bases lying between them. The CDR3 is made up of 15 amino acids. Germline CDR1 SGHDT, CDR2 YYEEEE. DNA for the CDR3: TGTGCCAGCAGCTTGCAGGGAGGAGGCAATCAGCCCCAGCATTTT. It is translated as CASSLQGGGNQPQHF.

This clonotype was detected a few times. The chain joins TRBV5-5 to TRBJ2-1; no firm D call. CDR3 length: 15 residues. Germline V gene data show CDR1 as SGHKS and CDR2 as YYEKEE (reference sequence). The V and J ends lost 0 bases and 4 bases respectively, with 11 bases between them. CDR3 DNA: TGTGCCAGCAGCTTGGGGCTGTCCCCTTACAATGAGCAGTTCTTC. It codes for CASSLGLSPYNEQFF.

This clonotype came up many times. This CDR3 reads CASSLGLGAYEQYF. CDR3 DNA: TGTGCCAGCAGTTTAGGACTAGGTGCCTACGAGCAGTACTTC. V and J are TRBV27 and TRBJ2-7; 7 bases map to TRBD2. Germline V gene data show CDR1 as MNHEY and CDR2 as SMNVEV (reference sequence). The V and J ends lost 2 bases and 2 bases, in that order; junction bases with no gene match: 3. The CDR3 covers 14 residues.

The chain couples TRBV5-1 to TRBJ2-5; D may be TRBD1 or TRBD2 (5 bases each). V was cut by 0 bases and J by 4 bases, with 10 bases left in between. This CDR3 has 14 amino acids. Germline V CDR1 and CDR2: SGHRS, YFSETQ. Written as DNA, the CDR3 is TGCGCCAGCAGCTTGGGGGGGACGGCAGAGACCCAGTACTTC. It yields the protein CASSLGGTAETQYF.

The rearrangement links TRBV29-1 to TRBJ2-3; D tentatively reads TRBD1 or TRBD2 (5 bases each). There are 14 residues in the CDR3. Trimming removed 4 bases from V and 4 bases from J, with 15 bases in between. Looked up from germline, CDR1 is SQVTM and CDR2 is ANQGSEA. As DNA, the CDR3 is TGCAGCGTTGTTCCGAGGGGATCGGCAGATACGCAGTATTTT. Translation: CSVVPRGSADTQYF.

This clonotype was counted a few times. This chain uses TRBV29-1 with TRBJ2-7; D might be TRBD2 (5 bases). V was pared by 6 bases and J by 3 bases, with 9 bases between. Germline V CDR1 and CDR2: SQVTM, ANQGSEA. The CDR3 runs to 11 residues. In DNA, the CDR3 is TGCAGCGTCTTGGACTTCTACGAGCAGTACTTC. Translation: CSVLDFYEQYF.